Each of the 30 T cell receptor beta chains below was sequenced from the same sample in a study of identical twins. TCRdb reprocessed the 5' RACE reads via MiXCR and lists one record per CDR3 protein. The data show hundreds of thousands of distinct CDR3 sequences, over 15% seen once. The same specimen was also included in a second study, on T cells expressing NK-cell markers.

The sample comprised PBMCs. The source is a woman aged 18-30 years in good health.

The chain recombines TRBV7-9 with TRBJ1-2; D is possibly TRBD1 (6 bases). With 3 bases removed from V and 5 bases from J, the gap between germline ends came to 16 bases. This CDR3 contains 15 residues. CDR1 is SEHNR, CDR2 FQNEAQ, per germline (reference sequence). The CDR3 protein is CASSFGRGRVYGYTF. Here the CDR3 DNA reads TGTGCCAGCAGCTTTGGCAGGGGACGAGTTTATGGCTACACCTTC. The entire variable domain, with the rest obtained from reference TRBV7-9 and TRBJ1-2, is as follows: DTGVSQNPRHKITKRGQNVTFRCDPISEHNRLYWYRQTLGQGPEFLTYFQNEAQLEKSRLLSDRFSAERPKGSFSTLEIQRTEQGDSAMYLCASSFGRGRVYGYTFGSGTRLTVV.

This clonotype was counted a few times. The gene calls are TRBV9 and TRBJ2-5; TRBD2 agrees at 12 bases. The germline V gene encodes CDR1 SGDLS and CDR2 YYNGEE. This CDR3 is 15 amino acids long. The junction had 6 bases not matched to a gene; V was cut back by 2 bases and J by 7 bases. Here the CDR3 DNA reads TGTGCCAGCAGCGTCTCTAGCGGGGGGGGAGGGACCCAGTACTTC. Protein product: CASSVSSGGGGTQYF.

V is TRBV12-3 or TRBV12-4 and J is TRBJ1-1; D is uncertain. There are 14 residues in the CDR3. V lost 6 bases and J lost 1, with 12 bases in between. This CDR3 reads CASSPHETNTEAFF. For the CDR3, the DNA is TGTGCCAGCAGCCCACACGAAACGAACACTGAAGCTTTCTTT.

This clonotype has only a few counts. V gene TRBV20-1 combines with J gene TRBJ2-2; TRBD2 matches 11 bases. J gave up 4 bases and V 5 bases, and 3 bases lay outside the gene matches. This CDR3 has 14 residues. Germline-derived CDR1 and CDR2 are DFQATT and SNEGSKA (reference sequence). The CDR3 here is CSAVAGGRTGELFF. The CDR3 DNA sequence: TGCAGTGCTGTAGCGGGAGGGCGCACCGGGGAGCTGTTTTTT.

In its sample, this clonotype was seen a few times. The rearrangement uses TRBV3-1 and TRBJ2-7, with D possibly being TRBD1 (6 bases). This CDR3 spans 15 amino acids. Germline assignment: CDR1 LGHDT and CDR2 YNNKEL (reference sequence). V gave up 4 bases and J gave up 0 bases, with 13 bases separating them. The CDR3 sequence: CASSPAGTTSYEQYF. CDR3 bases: TGTGCCAGCAGCCCGGCCGGGACAACCTCCTACGAGCAGTACTTC.

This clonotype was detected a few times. The CDR3 bases are TGTGCCAGCAGCTTAGGAGGGACTAGCGGGGACCGCACGCAGTATTTT. It codes for CASSLGGTSGDRTQYF. The genes are TRBV7-2 and TRBJ2-3, with 13 nucleotides matching TRBD2. Looked up from germline, CDR1 is SGHTA and CDR2 is FQGNSA. This CDR3 is 16 amino acids long. With V trimmed by 1 base and J by 9 bases, 7 bases remained unmatched. The full variable domain, with the rest looked up from reference TRBV7-2 and TRBJ2-3, is GAGVSQSPSNKVTEKGKDVELRCDPISGHTALYWYRQSLGQGLEFLIYFQGNSAPDKSGLPSDRFSAERTGGSVSTLTIQRTQQEDSAVYLCASSLGGTSGDRTQYFGPGTRLTVL.

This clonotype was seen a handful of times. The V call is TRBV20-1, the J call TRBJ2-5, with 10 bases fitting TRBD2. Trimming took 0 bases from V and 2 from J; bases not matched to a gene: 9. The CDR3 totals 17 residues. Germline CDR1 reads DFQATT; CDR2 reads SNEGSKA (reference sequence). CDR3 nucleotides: TGCAGTGCTAGAGATGATTCTAGCGGGGGCACGCAAGAGACCCAGTACTTC. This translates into CSARDDSSGGTQETQYF.

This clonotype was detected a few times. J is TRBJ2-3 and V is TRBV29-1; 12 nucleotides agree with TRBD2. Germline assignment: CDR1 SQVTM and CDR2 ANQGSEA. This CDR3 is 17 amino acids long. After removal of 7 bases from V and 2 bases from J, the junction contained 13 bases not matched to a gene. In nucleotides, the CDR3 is TGCAGCGCCGAGGGGGCTAGCGGGGGGGGTAACACAGATACGCAGTATTTT. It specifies CSAEGASGGGNTDTQYF.

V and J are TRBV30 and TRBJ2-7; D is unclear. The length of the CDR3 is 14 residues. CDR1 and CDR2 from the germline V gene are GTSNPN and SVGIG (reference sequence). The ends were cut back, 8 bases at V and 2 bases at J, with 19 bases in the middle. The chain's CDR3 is CAVNIGSLTYEQYF. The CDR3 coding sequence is TGTGCCGTTAATATCGGCAGCCTAACCTACGAGCAGTACTTC.

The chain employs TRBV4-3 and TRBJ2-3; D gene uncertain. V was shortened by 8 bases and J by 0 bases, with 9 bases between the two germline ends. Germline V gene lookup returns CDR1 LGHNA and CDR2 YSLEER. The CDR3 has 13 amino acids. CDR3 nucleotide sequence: TGCGCCAGCGGATCATCTAGCACAGATACGCAGTATTTT. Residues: CASGSSSTDTQYF.

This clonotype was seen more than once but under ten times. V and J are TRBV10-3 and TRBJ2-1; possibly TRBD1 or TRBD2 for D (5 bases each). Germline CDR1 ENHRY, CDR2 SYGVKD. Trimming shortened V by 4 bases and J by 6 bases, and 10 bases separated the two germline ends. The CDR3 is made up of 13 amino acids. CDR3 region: CAISVGPGNEQFF. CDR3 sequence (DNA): TGTGCCATCAGTGTGGGACCAGGCAATGAGCAGTTCTTC.

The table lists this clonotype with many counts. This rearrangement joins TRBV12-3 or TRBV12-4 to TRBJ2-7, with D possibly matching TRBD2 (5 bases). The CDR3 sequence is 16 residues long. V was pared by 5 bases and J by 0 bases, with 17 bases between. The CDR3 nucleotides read TGTGCCAGCAGTCCACCAATAGCGTCTTTCTCCTACGAGCAGTACTTC. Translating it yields CASSPPIASFSYEQYF.

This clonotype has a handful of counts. The CDR3 DNA reads as TGCAGTGCCGAGCCTGGACCTAGCATTAATGAGCAGTTCTTC. Translating it yields CSAEPGPSINEQFF. The rearrangement joins TRBV20-1 to TRBJ2-1, with D perhaps TRBD2 (5 bases). The germline V gene has CDR1 DFQATT and CDR2 SNEGSKA (reference sequence). V was trimmed by 6 bases and J by 7 bases, leaving 19 bases between them. The CDR3 has 14 residues.

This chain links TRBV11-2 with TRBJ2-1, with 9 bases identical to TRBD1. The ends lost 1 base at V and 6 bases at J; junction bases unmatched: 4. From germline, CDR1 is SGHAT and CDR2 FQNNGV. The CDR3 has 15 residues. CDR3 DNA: TGTGCCAGCAGCTTAGTACAGGGGGCAGTCAATGAGCAGTTCTTC. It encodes CASSLVQGAVNEQFF.

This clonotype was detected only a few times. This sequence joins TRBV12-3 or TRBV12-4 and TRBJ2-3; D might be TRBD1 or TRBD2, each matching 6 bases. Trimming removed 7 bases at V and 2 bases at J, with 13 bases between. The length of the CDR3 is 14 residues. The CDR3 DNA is TGTGCCAGCAACGTGGGGGGCTCCACAGATACGCAGTATTTT. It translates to CASNVGGSTDTQYF.

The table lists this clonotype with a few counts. CDR3 protein: CSAVHLAGGNYEQYF. The CDR3 bases are TGCAGTGCTGTCCACTTAGCGGGGGGGAACTACGAGCAGTACTTC. This sequence joins TRBV20-1 and TRBJ2-7; the match to TRBD2 covers 11 bases. The CDR3 runs 15 residues. The V gene's germline CDR1 is DFQATT and CDR2 SNEGSKA (reference sequence). With 5 bases clipped from V and 3 bases from J, the junction kept 9 bases outside the gene matches.

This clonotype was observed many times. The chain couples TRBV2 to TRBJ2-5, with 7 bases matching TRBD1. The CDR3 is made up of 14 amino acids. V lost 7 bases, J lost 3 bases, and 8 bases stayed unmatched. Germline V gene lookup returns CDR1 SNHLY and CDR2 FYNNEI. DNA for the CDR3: TGTGCCAGCAATACACTCGGGACAGAAGAGACCCAGTACTTC. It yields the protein CASNTLGTEETQYF.

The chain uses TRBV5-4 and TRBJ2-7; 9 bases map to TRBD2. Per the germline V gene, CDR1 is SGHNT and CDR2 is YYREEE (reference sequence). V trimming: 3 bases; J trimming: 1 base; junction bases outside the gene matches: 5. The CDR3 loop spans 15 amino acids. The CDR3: CASSSLAGISYEQYF. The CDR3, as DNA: TGTGCCAGCAGCTCTCTAGCGGGGATTTCCTACGAGCAGTACTTC.

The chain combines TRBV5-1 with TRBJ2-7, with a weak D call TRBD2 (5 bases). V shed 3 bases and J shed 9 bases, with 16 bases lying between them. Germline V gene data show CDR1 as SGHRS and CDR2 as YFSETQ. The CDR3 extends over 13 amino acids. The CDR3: CASSSGSSTMQYF. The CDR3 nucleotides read TGCGCCAGCAGCTCGGGGTCATCTACGATGCAGTACTTC.

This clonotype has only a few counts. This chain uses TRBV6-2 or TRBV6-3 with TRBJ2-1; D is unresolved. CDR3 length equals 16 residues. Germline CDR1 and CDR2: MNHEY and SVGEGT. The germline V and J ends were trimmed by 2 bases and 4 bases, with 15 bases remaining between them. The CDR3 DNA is TGTGCCAGCAGTTACGCCAGCAGGAACATTTACAATGAGCAGTTCTTC. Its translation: CASSYASRNIYNEQFF.

For the CDR3, the DNA is TGCGCCAGCATCATAGGACTAGCGGGCAGCACAGATACGCAGTATTTT. Residues: CASIIGLAGSTDTQYF. The chain combines TRBV5-1 with TRBJ2-3, with 11 bases aligning to TRBD2. Germline V gene sequence: CDR1 SGHRS, CDR2 YFSETQ. The CDR3 extends over 16 amino acids. Germline trimming cut 6 bases from V and 0 bases from J; bases unmatched to any gene: 6.

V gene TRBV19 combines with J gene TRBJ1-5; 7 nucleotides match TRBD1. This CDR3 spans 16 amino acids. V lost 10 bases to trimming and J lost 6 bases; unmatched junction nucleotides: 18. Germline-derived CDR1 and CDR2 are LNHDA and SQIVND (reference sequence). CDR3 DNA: TGTGCCACCCATGGGCCTGCCGGGACAGAGCGTCAGCCCCAGCATTTT. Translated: CATHGPAGTERQPQHF.

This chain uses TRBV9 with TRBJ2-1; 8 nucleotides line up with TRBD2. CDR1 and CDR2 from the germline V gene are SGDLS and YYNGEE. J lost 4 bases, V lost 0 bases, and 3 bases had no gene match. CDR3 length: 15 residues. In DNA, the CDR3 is TGTGCCAGCAGCGTAGTACTAGCGGCTTACAATGAGCAGTTCTTC. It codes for CASSVVLAAYNEQFF.

CDR3 in amino acids: CASSLDITGPLHF. The CDR3 region has the DNA TGCGCCAGCAGCTTGGACATTACGGGGCCCCTCCACTTT. The gene calls are TRBV5-1 and TRBJ1-6; D unclear. V was cut by 0 bases and J by 13 bases, with 11 bases left in between. The CDR3 is made up of 13 amino acids. CDR1 and CDR2 from the germline V gene are SGHRS and YFSETQ.

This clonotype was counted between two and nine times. The CDR3 spells CASSDPLTALDTQYF. The CDR3 nucleotides are TGTGCCAGCAGCGACCCTTTGACCGCACTAGATACGCAGTATTTT. The chain carries TRBV12-3 or TRBV12-4 and TRBJ2-3; D uncertain. The CDR3 is 15 residues long. Trimming removed 6 bases from V and 5 bases from J, with 18 bases in between.

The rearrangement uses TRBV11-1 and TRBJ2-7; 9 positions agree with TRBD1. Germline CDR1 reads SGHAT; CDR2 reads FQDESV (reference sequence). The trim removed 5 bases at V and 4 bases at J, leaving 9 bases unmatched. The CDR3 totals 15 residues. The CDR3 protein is CASSIPTGGRYEQYF. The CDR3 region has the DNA TGTGCCAGCAGCATCCCGACAGGGGGAAGATACGAGCAGTACTTC. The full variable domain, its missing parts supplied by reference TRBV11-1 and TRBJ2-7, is EAEVAQSPRYKITEKSQAVAFWCDPISGHATLYWYRQILGQGPELLVQFQDESVVDDSQLPKDRFSAERLKGVDSTLKIQPAELGDSAMYLCASSIPTGGRYEQYFGPGTRLTVT.

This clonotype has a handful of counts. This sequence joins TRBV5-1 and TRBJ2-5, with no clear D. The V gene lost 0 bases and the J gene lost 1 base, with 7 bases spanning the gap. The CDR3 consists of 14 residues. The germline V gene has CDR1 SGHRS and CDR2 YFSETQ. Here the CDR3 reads CASSLDSGQETQYF. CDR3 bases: TGCGCCAGCAGCTTGGATTCAGGCCAAGAGACCCAGTACTTC.

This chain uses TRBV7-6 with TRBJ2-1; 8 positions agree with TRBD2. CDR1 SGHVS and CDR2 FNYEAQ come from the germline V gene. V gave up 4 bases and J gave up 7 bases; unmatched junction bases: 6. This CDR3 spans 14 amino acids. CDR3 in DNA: TGTGCCAGCAGCTCCGGTAGCGGGACAAATGAGCAGTTCTTC. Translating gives CASSSGSGTNEQFF.

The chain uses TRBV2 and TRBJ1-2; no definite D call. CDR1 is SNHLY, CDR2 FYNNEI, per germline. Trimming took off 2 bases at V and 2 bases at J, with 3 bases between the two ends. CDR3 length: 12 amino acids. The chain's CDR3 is CASSEQNYGYTF. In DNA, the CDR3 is TGTGCCAGCAGTGAACAGAACTATGGCTACACCTTC.

The CDR3 spells CASFPALWRKPTEAFF. The CDR3 DNA is TGTGCCAGCTTCCCTGCGCTCTGGAGGAAGCCCACTGAAGCTTTCTTT. J is TRBJ1-1 and V is TRBV12-3 or TRBV12-4; D gene unclear. The CDR3 covers 16 residues. V lost 8 bases to trimming and J lost 4 bases, with 23 bases between them.